These 2 T cell receptor beta chains were all obtained from the same sample, sequenced in a study of long-term antiretroviral therapy in people with HIV. An immunoSEQ assay, version v3.0, was performed at survey level. The table came from immunoSEQ multiplex PCR; TCRdb's copy has only in-frame clones and leaves some out. The sample has about 27,000 clones, about 77% seen once. The sample was unsorted PBMCs, taken 0.5 years after starting antiretroviral therapy. These receptors all stem from a woman in her 40s with HIV.

The chain's CDR3 is CASSKGATMEVDTGELFF. CDR3 sequence (DNA): TGTGCCAGCAGCAAAGGAGCTACCATGGAGGTCGACACCGGGGAGCTGTTTTTT. The chain joins TRBV21-1 to TRBJ2-2; whether TRBD2, the table's D call, matches the DNA was not checked. TRBV21-1 is labeled a pseudogene. The CDR3 is 18 amino acids.

The chain has TRBV21-1 and TRBJ2-7. TRBV21-1 is a recognized pseudogene. CDR3 size: 17 residues. For the CDR3, the DNA is TGTGCCAGCATCCCTTCTCCTACGGACGCAAAACCCTACGAGCAGTACTTC. Its protein product is CASIPSPTDAKPYEQYF.